The 26 T cell receptor beta chains listed next were all sequenced from one sample in a study of cytomegalovirus exposure and HLA in healthy donors. Primers for the PCR totalled 60 Vbeta and 13 Jbeta. Profiled with immunoSEQ multiplex PCR; TCRdb holds only in-frame clones, not every one. The sample includes some 190,000 clones, about 9% of them seen just once. The sample comprised PBMCs. These TCRs come from a woman aged 25 to 39 in good health and CMV-seropositive.

This clone was observed a handful of times. The rearrangement uses TRBV11-2 and TRBJ2-3; TRBD2 matches at 12 bases. After removal of 7 bases from V and 8 bases from J, the junction contained 10 bases not matched to a gene. Germline-derived CDR1 and CDR2 are SGHAT and FQNNGV. This CDR3 is 15 amino acids long. CDR3 bases: TGTGCCAGCACCCTAGGACTAGCGGGGTATGCTACGCAGTATTTT. Its protein product is CASTLGLAGYATQYF.

This clone was observed a few times. The V and J genes are TRBV6-1 and TRBJ1-1, with D possibly matching TRBD1 (6 bases). This CDR3 has 14 residues. V shed 3 bases and J shed 5 bases, with 13 bases lying between them. Per the germline V gene, CDR1 is MNHNS and CDR2 is SASEGT. The CDR3 protein is CASSERGLKTEAFF. CDR3 DNA: TGTGCCAGCAGTGAGCGGGGGCTTAAAACTGAAGCTTTCTTT.

V is TRBV6-5 and J is TRBJ1-1, with D maybe TRBD1 (5 bases). Trimming removed 6 bases at V and 3 bases at J, with 11 bases between. Germline-derived CDR1 and CDR2 are MNHEY and SVGAGI. This CDR3 spans 13 amino acids. Here the CDR3 reads CASRETVYTEAFF. CDR3 DNA sequence: TGTGCCAGCAGGGAGACAGTCTACACTGAAGCTTTCTTT.

As DNA, the CDR3 is TGTGCCAGCAGCGTAGATGCGACAGTCGAAGAGACCCAGTACTTC. It codes for CASSVDATVEETQYF. The chain couples TRBV9 to TRBJ2-5; possible D gene TRBD1, 5 bases. V shed 0 bases and J shed 3 bases, with 12 bases lying between them. Germline CDR1 is SGDLS and CDR2 is YYNGEE. The CDR3 runs to 15 residues.

This clone was detected only a few times. The V gene is TRBV9, the J gene TRBJ1-2; 7 bases map to TRBD1. The germline CDR1 and CDR2 sequences are SGDLS and YYNGEE. The CDR3 consists of 14 residues. After removal of 0 bases from V and 4 bases from J, the junction contained 3 bases not matched to a gene. The CDR3 coding sequence is TGTGCCAGCAGCGTAGGAGCAGGGGGCTATGGCTACACCTTC. As protein: CASSVGAGGYGYTF.

The chain recombines TRBV9 with TRBJ1-2, with 8 bases that match TRBD1. V shed 4 bases, J shed 8 bases, and the junction held 4 bases outside the gene matches. The CDR3 loop spans 12 amino acids. CDR1 is SGDLS, CDR2 YYNGEE, per germline. For the CDR3, the DNA is TGTGCCAGCAGCCGGACAGGGATCGGCTACACCTTC. It is translated as CASSRTGIGYTF. Full variable domain (remainder filled in from reference TRBV9 and TRBJ1-2): DSGVTQTPKHLITATGQRVTLRCSPRSGDLSVYWYQQSLDQGLQFLIQYYNGEERAKGNILERFSAQQFPDLHSELNLSSLELGDSALYFCASSRTGIGYTFGSGTRLTVV.

This clone was detected only a few times. The chain joins TRBV29-1 to TRBJ2-1; TRBD2 might be the D (5 bases). The ends were cut back, 7 bases at V and 4 bases at J, with 17 bases in the middle. The germline CDR1 and CDR2 sequences are SQVTM and ANQGSEA. The CDR3 totals 14 residues. The CDR3 region has the DNA TGCAGCGCTCGTCGGCTAGAGGGTTACAATGAGCAGTTCTTC. Amino acid sequence: CSARRLEGYNEQFF.

This clone was seen a few times. The gene calls are TRBV5-6 and TRBJ1-2; D is possibly TRBD1 (6 bases). Germline CDR1 is SGHDT and CDR2 is YYEEEE. V dropped 4 bases and J dropped 0 bases, with 13 bases sitting between them. The length of the CDR3 is 15 residues. The CDR3 DNA is TGTGCCAGCAGCCGATTGGACAGTCCTAACTATGGCTACACCTTC. This gives the protein CASSRLDSPNYGYTF.

This clone was seen more than once but under ten times. The V and J genes are TRBV10-3 and TRBJ2-3; TRBD2 aligns across 11 bases. Germline V lookup: CDR1 ENHRY, CDR2 SYGVKD. V gave up 4 bases and J gave up 2 bases; unmatched junction bases: 8. The CDR3 consists of 17 residues. The CDR3 spells CAISGPTSGKTTDTQYF. In nucleotides, the CDR3 is TGTGCCATCAGTGGGCCGACTAGCGGGAAGACCACAGATACGCAGTATTTT.

This clone was found a few times. V gene TRBV5-8 combines with J gene TRBJ2-4, with 8 bases fitting TRBD2. The CDR3 has 16 amino acids. V trimming: 5 bases; J trimming: 6 bases; junction bases outside the gene matches: 13. Germline V gene sequence: CDR1 SGHTS, CDR2 YDEGEE. The CDR3 nucleotides read TGTGCCAGCAGGGTTACGAGCGGGAGTGAGAGAAACATTCAGTACTTC. Translated, it gives CASRVTSGSERNIQYF.

This clone was recorded a few times. The chain employs TRBV4-1 and TRBJ2-7, with unresolved D. Germline V gene sequence: CDR1 MGHRA, CDR2 YSYEKL. This CDR3 has 13 residues. Trimming removed 0 bases at V and 12 bases at J, with 15 bases between. CDR3 DNA sequence: TGCGCCAGCAGCCAAGAGAGATCCCTCGGGTCGTACTTC. Translating it yields CASSQERSLGSYF.

V is TRBV9 and J is TRBJ2-1, with 11 bases matching TRBD2. Per germline, CDR1 SGDLS and CDR2 YYNGEE. The CDR3 consists of 17 residues. Trimming cost V 4 bases and J 4 bases; bases outside gene matches: 10. In nucleotides, the CDR3 is TGTGCCAGCAGCTCACGAATAGCGGGAGGGAGATACAATGAGCAGTTCTTC. Its translation: CASSSRIAGGRYNEQFF.

Here the CDR3 reads CASSLPLDRCYYGYTF. The CDR3, as DNA: TGTGCCAGCAGTTTACCCTTGGACAGATGCTACTATGGCTACACCTTC. J is TRBJ1-2 and V is TRBV27; perhaps TRBD1 as D (6 bases). CDR1 and CDR2 (germline): MNHEY, SMNVEV (reference sequence). The CDR3 extends over 16 amino acids. V was clipped by 2 bases and J by 3 bases, with 16 bases between them.

In this sample, this clone turned up a few times. CDR3 loop: CASSYRQGADTEAFF. CDR3 coding DNA: TGTGCCAGCAGCTACCGACAGGGGGCTGACACTGAAGCTTTCTTT. The chain combines TRBV11-2 with TRBJ1-1, with 10 nucleotides matching TRBD1. Trimming took 4 bases from V and 3 from J; bases not matched to a gene: 5. Germline CDR1 SGHAT, CDR2 FQNNGV. The CDR3 spans 15 residues.

This clone was picked up a small number of times. The DNA of the CDR3 is TGCGCCAGCAGCCAAACCTCAGGGTACCAAGAGACCCAGTACTTC. Encoded protein: CASSQTSGYQETQYF. V usage is TRBV10-2 and J usage is TRBJ2-5; D possibly corresponds to TRBD1 (5 bases). V was clipped by 6 bases and J by 0 bases, with 14 bases between them. Germline-derived CDR1 and CDR2 are WSHSY and SAAADI. This CDR3 comprises 15 residues.

This chain uses TRBV7-2 with TRBJ2-3; D ambiguous. CDR3 size: 15 residues. The germline V gene encodes CDR1 SGHTA and CDR2 FQGNSA. V lost 5 bases and J lost 2, with 14 bases in between. The CDR3 bases are TGTGCCAGCAGCCTATATGGCGGATACACAGATACGCAGTATTTT. Translated: CASSLYGGYTDTQYF.

This clone has only one observation. The chain links TRBV5-4 to TRBJ1-1; TRBD1 matches 7 bases. The V and J ends lost 5 bases and 2 bases, in that order; junction bases with no gene match: 9. The CDR3 is made up of 15 amino acids. CDR1 SGHNT and CDR2 YYREEE come from the germline V gene (reference sequence). The CDR3 sequence is CASSFIDRENTEAFF. CDR3 nucleotides: TGTGCCAGCAGTTTTATTGACAGGGAAAACACTGAAGCTTTCTTT.

This clone was observed a few times. The V gene is TRBV5-1, the J gene TRBJ1-4, with 9 bases fitting TRBD1. Germline V gives CDR1 SGHRS, CDR2 YFSETQ. V lost 5 bases, J lost 7 bases, and 6 bases stayed unmatched. The length of the CDR3 is 14 residues. Written as DNA, the CDR3 is TGCGCCAGCAGGCCGCGGGACAGGGCTGAAAAACTGTTTTTT. Its protein product is CASRPRDRAEKLFF.

A few counts support this clone. The J gene is TRBJ2-2, the V gene TRBV25-1, with 7 bases identical to TRBD2. The CDR3 contains 16 residues. Germline V gene data show CDR1 as MGHDK and CDR2 as SYGVNS. V lost 2 bases, J lost 6 bases, and 9 bases stayed unmatched. CDR3 in amino acids: CASSEGGGGFAGELFF. Here the CDR3 DNA reads TGTGCCAGCAGTGAAGGGGGGGGAGGCTTTGCCGGGGAGCTGTTTTTT.

This clone was seen a handful of times. The chain recombines TRBV7-7 with TRBJ2-5; TRBD2 is a possible D gene (5 bases). Germline CDR1 reads SSHAT; CDR2 reads FNYEAQ (reference sequence). The germline V and J ends were trimmed by 1 base and 2 bases, with 11 bases remaining between them. The CDR3 runs to 15 residues. The DNA of the CDR3 is TGTGCCAGCAGCTTAGTTTCTAGAGGGCAAGAGACCCAGTACTTC. Its protein is CASSLVSRGQETQYF.

The chain employs TRBV7-8 and TRBJ2-1; D not resolved. The CDR3 has 17 amino acids. Deletions cut 4 bases from V and 7 bases from J, with 23 bases between. Germline assignment: CDR1 SGHVS and CDR2 FQNEAQ. The CDR3 region has the DNA TGTGCCAGCAGCTGGCCGACGCGGTTCTCGATTGGGAATGAGCAGTTCTTC. Its translation: CASSWPTRFSIGNEQFF.

This clone appeared a few times. This chain uses TRBV27 with TRBJ1-5; TRBD1 matches at 7 bases. J was trimmed by 0 bases and V by 5 bases; bases with no gene match: 7. The CDR3 covers 16 residues. Per germline, CDR1 MNHEY and CDR2 SMNVEV (reference sequence). CDR3 sequence: CASSHGTDYSNQPQHF. CDR3 DNA sequence: TGTGCCAGCAGTCATGGGACAGACTATAGCAATCAGCCCCAGCATTTT.

This clone was seen only a few times. The chain has TRBV9 and TRBJ1-1; D might be TRBD1 (5 bases). The CDR3 totals 15 residues. Trimming pared 4 bases from V and 0 bases from J, leaving 13 bases between. Germline V gives CDR1 SGDLS, CDR2 YYNGEE. The CDR3 spells CASSPRTNLNTEAFF. The CDR3 nucleotides are TGTGCCAGCAGCCCTCGGACAAACCTGAACACTGAAGCTTTCTTT.

The chain combines TRBV2 with TRBJ1-4; 9 bases align to TRBD1. Germline CDR1 reads SNHLY; CDR2 reads FYNNEI. With V trimmed by 7 bases and J by 8 bases, 5 bases remained unmatched. This CDR3 is 13 amino acids long. This CDR3 reads CASNSGQGEKLFF. Written as DNA, the CDR3 is TGTGCCAGCAATTCGGGACAGGGCGAAAAACTGTTTTTT.

The chain uses TRBV10-1 and TRBJ2-1; 7 bases match TRBD2. Germline V lookup: CDR1 WNHNN, CDR2 SYGVQD (reference sequence). The CDR3 consists of 16 residues. V was clipped by 0 bases and J by 2 bases; unmatched bases: 4. The CDR3: CASSESPLAAYNEQFF. The CDR3 coding sequence is TGCGCCAGCAGTGAGTCGCCCCTAGCGGCCTACAATGAGCAGTTCTTC.

The V and J genes are TRBV10-3 and TRBJ1-3; TRBD1 might be the D (6 bases). V lost 10 bases to trimming and J lost 0 bases, with 16 bases between them. This CDR3 has 15 amino acids. The germline gives CDR1 ENHRY, CDR2 SYGVKD. The CDR3 reads CATTDRKSSGNTIYF. The CDR3 DNA sequence: TGTGCCACGACAGACAGGAAATCCTCTGGAAACACCATATATTTT.